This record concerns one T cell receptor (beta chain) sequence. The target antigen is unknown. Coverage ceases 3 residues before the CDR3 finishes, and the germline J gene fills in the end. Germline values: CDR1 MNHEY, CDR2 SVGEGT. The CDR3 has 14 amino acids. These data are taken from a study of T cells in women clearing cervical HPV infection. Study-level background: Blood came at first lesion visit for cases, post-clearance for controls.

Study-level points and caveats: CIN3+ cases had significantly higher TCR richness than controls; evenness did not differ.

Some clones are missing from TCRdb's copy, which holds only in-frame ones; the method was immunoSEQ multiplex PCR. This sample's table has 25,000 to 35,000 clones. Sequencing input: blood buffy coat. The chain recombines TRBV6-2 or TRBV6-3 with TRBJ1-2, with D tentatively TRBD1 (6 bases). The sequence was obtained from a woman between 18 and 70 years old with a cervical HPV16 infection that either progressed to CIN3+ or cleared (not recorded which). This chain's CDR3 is CASSRTESSYDYTF. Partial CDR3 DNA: TGTGCCAGCAGTCGGACAGAGAGCTCCTACGAC.